This T cell receptor beta chain was documented in a study of cytomegalovirus exposure and HLA in healthy donors (dated by TCRdb to 2016 to 2017). For the study in its entirety: According to an earlier analysis of 587 of the donors, some 170 million T cells yielded approximately 120 million unique TCR beta sequences and approximately 300 Gb of sequence data. Using immunosequencing, the study profiled T cell repertoires from 666 subjects and related those repertoires to cytomegalovirus serostatus. Rather than drawing on any new phenotypic data, the later analysis identified candidate immune exposures from TCR beta sequences and the way those sequences occurred across donors. Class I and class II HLA loci were covered by the typing at four-digit resolution. An earlier analysis of approximately 630 of the donors applied high-throughput TCR beta sequencing to assess whether each TCR beta V gene segment acted as functional or pseudogenic. Alongside the repertoire data, information on donor age, sex, ethnicity and CMV serostatus was compiled. Because of strong linkage in the cohort, 5 or 6 DR-DQ haplotypes were treated as single units for association and clustering. In addition to the first cohort of several hundred subjects, a separate validation cohort of approximately 130 different subjects was used. To predict cytomegalovirus infection status, the study combined high-throughput TCR immunosequencing, statistical association of individual TCRs with disease status, and machine learning. Of the approximately 400 genotyped donors, about 80% fell in the genetic ancestry cluster associated with self-reported Caucasian donors. Among some 400 genotyped donors of the cohort, an average of about 240,000 unique TCR beta nucleotide sequences were sequenced per donor, about a sixth of them non-productive. All discovery cohort repertoires had been generated on a single sequencing platform. The study was designed to test whether signatures of past pathogen exposure could be identified by cataloging public T cell receptors. In a later analysis, previously published TCR beta repertoires from 550 to 700 donors were re-analyzed and high-resolution HLA genotyping was added so that TCR occurrence patterns could be studied. About 310 gigabases of sequencing data and 70 million to 85 million unique TCR sequences were included in an early release covering about 600 HLA-typed donors. A later genetic analysis used genome-wide SNP genotypes for about three fifths of the 666 donors, treating that subset as a discovery cohort. The number of typed donors differed by locus: 629-630 for A, B, C, DRB1 and DQB1; some 500 for DQA1; around 580 for DPA1; and around 490 for DPB1.

The germline V gene (reference sequence) specifies SEHNR as CDR1 and FQNEAQ as CDR2. V and J are truncated by 1 base and 0 bases respectively, leaving an intervening sequence of 9 bases. The CDR3 contains 15 residues, cysteine and phenylalanine counted. The sequence is cut down to CDR3 DNA, 45 bases in frame from base 1. The library was generated by the immunoSEQ multiplex PCR assay. The multiplex PCR relied on a mix of 60 forward primers for TCR Vbeta segments and 13 reverse primers for TCR Jbeta segments. The CDR3 region of rearranged TCR beta genes was amplified from genomic DNA with a multiplex PCR assay. The amplified TCR beta libraries were sequenced on the Illumina HiSeq System as 87-base-pair reads. In the paper's pipeline: Across the roughly 640 repertoires, a later analysis counted roughly 84 million unique TCR beta chains, roughly 11 million of which were shared by at least two donors. Raw reads were error-corrected and collapsed into unique sequences with a nearest-neighbor algorithm that merged closely related sequences to remove PCR and sequencing errors. CDR3 sequences were aligned to IMGT reference sequences to assign V, D and J gene segments. Each retained sequence needed at least a six-nucleotide match to both a V gene segment and a J gene segment. A rearrangement counted as productive if the CDR3 had no stop codons and remained in frame with V and J, and every other rearrangement counted as non-productive. Following IMGT convention, CDR3 was defined as the stretch from the second conserved V-encoded cysteine to the conserved J-encoded phenylalanine. The earlier analysis of about 500 of the donors excluded sequences that lacked an unambiguous match to a single V gene segment. An earlier analysis of a few hundred of the donors called V segments functional above 56.7% productive rearrangements and segregating when the between-donor standard deviation exceeded 5%. A statistical classification framework was built for diagnosing cytomegalovirus status from the catalog of TCR beta chain sequences. V and J gene assignment, in a later analysis, came from comparing TCR nucleotide sequences with IMGT/GENE-DB human TR gene sequences. A later analysis assigned CDR3 sequences and most-parsimonious VDJ recombination scenarios with the TCRdist pipeline. A later analysis defined each TCR beta chain by its CDR3 amino acid sequence plus V-gene family, and excluded reads lacking a unique V-gene family. A later analysis removed roughly 590 highly shared, low-generation-probability nucleotide sequences to deal with suspected cross-contamination and a sequencing artifact. For each public chain, a later analysis derived a clonal expansion index from normalized ranks of inferred template counts within each repertoire. In a later analysis, generation probabilities were computed with a VDJ recombination model fitted to out-of-frame rearrangements, and the resulting probabilities were checked against IGoR. In a later analysis, hypergeometric tests were used to score TCR-TCR, TCR-HLA and TCR-CMV co-occurrence, with a repertoire-size bias correction applied to TCR pairs. To estimate false discovery rates, a later analysis permuted the HLA or CMV assignments 20 times. In a later analysis, co-occurring TCRs were grouped using DBSCAN, and TCRdist sequence similarity was added for clustering within HLA-allele-positive subsets. Repertoires with fewer than 30,000 or more than 120,000 public chains were left out of co-occurrence clustering, as were about 5 repertoires with anomalous nucleotide sharing. The source is immuneACCESS, and TCRdb retained only in-frame sequences with V and J called. Part of the clones is not carried over; for the studies checked, unresolved V genes explain less than half of this, and the remainder is unexplained. Clone size and the V and J calls come from that table; the DNA yielded D and trimming. Recorded for this sample are under 150,000 clones; around 73% of them occurred a single time. Of the sample, approximately 5% falls within the top ten clones.

The cohort was made up of around 720 healthy bone marrow donors. At the time of sampling, all cohort members were nominally healthy, though unrecorded immune exposures were likely present. The donor was CMV seropositive and belonged to the group of about 290 seropositive cohort members. Each donor provided a peripheral blood sample, and peripheral blood mononuclear cells were used for TCR beta sequencing. Genomic DNA was extracted from the blood cell samples with the Qiagen DNeasy Blood Extraction Kit. Results the study describes overall, beyond this receptor: The classifier was reported to diagnose cytomegalovirus status with high specificity and sensitivity in both the original and validation cohorts. A cluster of highly shared sequence variants was judged likely to represent a technical artifact of the sequencing pipeline. In a later analysis, most CMV-associated TCR beta chains were found to appear HLA-restricted, with HLA associations seemingly driven largely by CMV exposure. According to a later analysis, TCR association rates differed among HLA loci, with DRB1 alleles showing the most associated TCRs and HLA-C alleles showing the fewest. In the study, 150 to 200 TCR beta chains were listed as associated with cytomegalovirus. A later analysis reported that several top co-occurrence clusters appeared linked to parvovirus B19, influenza, CMV and Epstein-Barr virus. A few of the identified cytomegalovirus-associated TCR beta chains were confirmed in vitro to be specific for cytomegalovirus antigens. In a later analysis, 15,000 to 20,000 TCR beta sequences were associated with specific HLA alleles at a false discovery rate of 0.05. For the cohort, immune exposure information was limited to CMV serostatus. In an earlier analysis of fewer than 750 of the donors, most TCR beta V segments were observed in productive rearrangements about 90% or about 30% of the time, broadly matching IMGT annotations. Correlated functional status among segregating V segments might be attributable to linkage disequilibrium, but an unknown experimental factor could not be ruled out. Because some donors lacked HLA typing at each locus, the association tests relied only on the typed subset. A further reported finding was that TCR beta sequences accurately predicted the HLA-A and HLA-B alleles for most subjects in the first cohort. The 87-base-pair reads could not distinguish some IMGT-functional V segments, including TRBV6-2 and TRBV6-3, so those segments were excluded. In a later genetic analysis, fewer N-insertions in productive TCRs were reported among donors in an Asian-associated ancestry cluster than the roughly 700-donor mean. Because counts were too low, about 15 rarely observed V segments, including chromosome 9 orphons, were left out of the earlier analysis of 587 of the donors. A later analysis found that HLA-associated TCR beta chains were more clonally expanded and had lower generation probabilities than equally common non-associated chains. While some public TCRs were present in many individuals, most TCR sequences turned up only very rarely across donors. When HLA alleles, especially DR and DQ, strongly co-occurred, TCR associations were difficult to assign to individual alleles. It was suggested by the authors that the approach could potentially be generalized to other disease states and immunological phenotypes. This cohort had only TCR beta chains sequenced, and the lack of alpha or paired-chain data limited which features could be detected. An association between a missense DCLRE1C variant and V-gene and J-gene trimming of TCR beta chains was found in a later genetic analysis and replicated in an independent cohort. The presence/absence analyses assumed that sequencing depth was roughly uniform across donors, and that assumption may not be true.

In regard to this clone: Its antigen is currently not known. No much larger clone is present one base from it, and per-base qualities are unavailable.

Source material: PBMCs. This clonotype originated in a woman in her 30s in good health and CMV-seropositive. In this chain, TRBV7-9 is recombined with TRBJ1-1, with no reliable assignment of the D segment. The CDR3 here reads CASSLGVSLNTEAFF. The DNA reads as follows: TGTGCCAGCAGCTTAGGAGTGAGCTTGAACACTGAAGCTTTCTTT.